This T cell receptor (beta chain) originates from a study of CD8 T cells in ankylosing spondylitis. General study points: According to the report, clones linked to the disease were significantly enriched in matched synovial fluid samples taken from ankylosing spondylitis patients. It appeared that ankylosing spondylitis blood was characterized by a TCR beta motif of roughly 8 highly homologous variants.

Note on this clonotype: Antigen unknown.

As the method for making TCR beta libraries, quantitative 5'-RACE with molecular barcodes was used. In TCRdb, the 5' RACE reads were re-called with MiXCR into one record per CDR3 protein. The sample has about 150,000 distinct CDR3 sequences; under 45% are singletons. CDR3 length: 15 residues. The V gene lost 1 base and the J gene lost 5 bases, with 14 bases spanning the gap. Germline loops: CDR1 MGHRA, CDR2 YSYEKL. The source of this sequence is a male donor with ankylosing spondylitis. The chain combines TRBV4-1 with TRBJ1-1; TRBD1 is a possible D gene (5 bases). Specimen: synovial fluid, either unsorted or a sorted T cell fraction (not recorded which). As DNA, the CDR3 is TGCGCCAGCAGCCAAGTGTACAGCGGGGGGACTGAAGCTTTCTTT. Its translation is CASSQVYSGGTEAFF.